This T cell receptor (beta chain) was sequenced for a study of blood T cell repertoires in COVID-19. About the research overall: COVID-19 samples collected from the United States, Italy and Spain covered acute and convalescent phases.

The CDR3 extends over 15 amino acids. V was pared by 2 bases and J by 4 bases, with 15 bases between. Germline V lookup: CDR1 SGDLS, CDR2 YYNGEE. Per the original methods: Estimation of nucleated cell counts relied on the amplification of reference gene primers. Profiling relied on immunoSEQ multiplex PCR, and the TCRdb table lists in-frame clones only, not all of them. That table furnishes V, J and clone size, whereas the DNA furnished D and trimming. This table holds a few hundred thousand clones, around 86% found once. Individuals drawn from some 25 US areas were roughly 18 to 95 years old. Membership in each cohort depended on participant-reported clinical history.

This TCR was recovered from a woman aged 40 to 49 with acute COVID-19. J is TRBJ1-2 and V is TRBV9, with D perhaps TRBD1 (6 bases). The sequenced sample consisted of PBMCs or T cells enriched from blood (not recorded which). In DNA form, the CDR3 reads TGTGCCAGCAGCGTGGCCACTACAGGGAGCTATGGCTACACCTTC. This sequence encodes CASSVATTGSYGYTF.